These T cell receptor beta chains were read from a single sample in a study of tumor-infiltrating lymphocytes in oesophageal squamous cell carcinoma. TCRdb passed the PCR reads through MiXCR, listing each CDR3 protein once. The table shows just over 8,500 distinct CDR3 sequences, with roughly two thirds occurring only once. Sequencing was carried out using esophageal tumor tissue. All receptors derive from a female donor with esophageal squamous cell carcinoma. Both conserved end residues are part of each CDR3. The order of the fields is D gene, V gene, J gene, clone size, CDR3 DNA, CDR3 protein. A D gene is named only where the DNA matches it firmly. Clone size is not always given. Where it is, it says once, few, many or a class for expanded clones.

.	TRBV6-4	TRBJ1-1	.	TGTGCCAGCGCCTATTGGGCAGGGAACACTGAAGCTTTCTTT	CASAYWAGNTEAFF
TRBD1	TRBV7-2	TRBJ2-1	.	TGTGCCAGCAGCTTAGCACAGGGGGGTGCCGAGCAGTTCTTC	CASSLAQGGAEQFF
TRBD1	TRBV28	TRBJ1-1	.	TGTGCCAGCAGTTCAGGGGGCCTAGGGAACACTGAAGCTTTCTTT	CASSSGGLGNTEAFF
TRBD1	TRBV7-4	TRBJ1-6	.	TGTGCCAGCAGCTTACCGACAGGGAGTTCACCCCTCCACTTT	CASSLPTGSSPLHF
.	TRBV7-2	TRBJ2-1	.	TGTGCCAGCAGAGACGGGACTCGAGAGCAGTTCTTC	CASRDGTREQFF
TRBD2	TRBV7-2	TRBJ2-5	.	TGTGCCAGCAGCCAGGGACTAGCGGGAACAGTCGGGAAGACCCAGTACTTC	CASSQGLAGTVGKTQYF
TRBD2	TRBV6-1	TRBJ2-5	.	TGTGCCAGCAGTGAAGCGTTGGCGGGAGAAGAGACCCAGTACTTC	CASSEALAGEETQYF
.	TRBV5-6	TRBJ2-1	.	TGTGCCAGCAGCTTGGTCAGGGACGGAGAGGACTTC	CASSLVRDGEDF
.	TRBV12-3/TRBV12-4	TRBJ2-5	.	TGTGCCAGCAGTTTGAGGCAGGGGATGGAGACCCAGTACTTC	CASSLRQGMETQYF
TRBD1	TRBV11-2	TRBJ2-5	medium-sized	TGTGCCAGCAGGGCTTATACAGGGGGCTTGATGGAGACCCAGTACTTC	CASRAYTGGLMETQYF
TRBD2	TRBV7-9	TRBJ2-5	.	TGTGCCAGCAGCTTTCGGCGGGGGAGTCAAGAGACCCAGTACTTC	CASSFRRGSQETQYF
.	TRBV19	TRBJ2-1	.	TGTGCCAGTAGTATAAGCCAGGGCGGTGAGCAGTTCTTC	CASSISQGGEQFF
.	TRBV11-2	TRBJ2-7	.	TGTGCCAGCAGCTTAATTCCAGCCTACAATGAGCAGTACTTC	CASSLIPAYNEQYF
TRBD2	TRBV11-2	TRBJ2-1	.	TGTGCCAGCAGCTTAAGAGCGGGAGGGAATGAGCAGTTCTTC	CASSLRAGGNEQFF
.	TRBV7-6	TRBJ2-7	few	TGTGCCAGCAGCTTAGCGGCCATTTACGAGCAGTACTTC	CASSLAAIYEQYF
.	TRBV12-3/TRBV12-4	TRBJ2-7	once	TGTGCCAGCAGTTTTCAGGGCCACGAGCAGTACTTC	CASSFQGHEQYF
TRBD2	TRBV7-9	TRBJ2-1	few	TGTGCCAGCAGCTCAACTCAACCGGGACTACCAAACAATGAGCAGTTCTTC	CASSSTQPGLPNNEQFF
.	TRBV7-3	TRBJ2-1	.	TGTGCCAGCAGCAGAATTGGGGTTAGCGATGAGCAGTTCTTC	CASSRIGVSDEQFF
.	TRBV7-2	TRBJ2-5	.	TGTGCCAGCAGCTTCGGGCTCAACCTTGAAGAGACCCAGTACTTC	CASSFGLNLEETQYF
.	TRBV10-3	TRBJ2-2	.	TGTGCCAGCAGTGATTTCCGGGAGCTGTTTTTT	CASSDFRELFF
.	TRBV7-8	TRBJ1-1	.	TGTGCCAGCAGCTTAGATTCCGGGGTCACTGAAGCTTTCTTT	CASSLDSGVTEAFF
.	TRBV7-6	TRBJ2-5	.	TGTGCCAGCACTGAGGGCAGGGTAGGAGAGACCCAGTACTTC	CASTEGRVGETQYF
.	TRBV7-2	TRBJ1-6	.	TGTGCCAGCAGTCCAGGGGCACGTTCACCCCTCCACTTT	CASSPGARSPLHF